Listed here are 18 T cell receptor beta chains from one sample, sequenced in a study of cytomegalovirus exposure and HLA in healthy donors. Use of 60 Vbeta and 13 Jbeta primers characterized the PCR. Clones were read by immunoSEQ multiplex PCR, and TCRdb kept only the in-frame ones, dropping some. The sample yields 80,000 to 95,000 clones, 75% to 80% seen once. The sample taken for sequencing was PBMCs. The receptors come from a female donor in good health and CMV-seronegative.

The chain employs TRBV5-1 and TRBJ2-3; the match to TRBD2 covers 9 bases. Trimming at V came to 4 bases and at J to 4 bases, leaving 7 bases not matched to a gene. This CDR3 comprises 15 residues. CDR1 is SGHRS and CDR2 is YFSETQ in the germline V gene. CDR3 residues: CASSGTSLGPDTQYF. The CDR3 DNA reads TGCGCCAGCAGCGGGACTAGCTTGGGTCCAGATACGCAGTATTTT. The full variable domain, in which reference TRBV5-1 and TRBJ2-3 provide the parts outside the CDR3, is KAGVTQTPRYLIKTRGQQVTLSCSPISGHRSVSWYQQTPGQGLQFLFEYFSETQRNKGNFPGRFSGRQFSNSRSEMNVSTLELGDSALYLCASSGTSLGPDTQYFGPGTRLTVL.

The chain couples TRBV2 to TRBJ2-7; weak D call: TRBD2 (5 bases). The V gene's germline CDR1 is SNHLY and CDR2 FYNNEI. Trimming took 6 bases from V and 0 from J, leaving 18 bases between them. This CDR3 comprises 16 residues. DNA for the CDR3: TGTGCCAGCAGCTCCGCCTATAGGACTTCCTCCTACGAGCAGTACTTC. As protein: CASSSAYRTSSYEQYF.

The chain recombines TRBV14 with TRBJ2-1, with TRBD1 matching 7 bases. The V and J ends lost 4 bases and 15 bases, in that order; junction bases with no gene match: 9. The germline V gene has CDR1 SGHDN and CDR2 FVKESK. The CDR3 is 12 residues long. The CDR3: CASSPQGIRRFF. The CDR3 DNA sequence: TGTGCCAGCAGCCCACAGGGGATCCGGCGGTTCTTC.

The V and J genes are TRBV15 and TRBJ1-1, with D unresolved. Germline V lookup: CDR1 LNHNV, CDR2 YYDKDF (reference sequence). This CDR3 is 13 amino acids long. The V end lost 6 bases, the J end lost 3 bases, and 11 bases lay between the germline ends. Written as DNA, the CDR3 is TGTGCCACCAGTTCCGCGGTATACACTGAAGCTTTCTTT. As protein: CATSSAVYTEAFF.

The chain couples TRBV5-1 to TRBJ1-2; perhaps TRBD1 as D (5 bases). Trimming cost V 4 bases and J 4 bases, with 8 bases left between them. The CDR3 is 12 residues long. CDR1 and CDR2 (germline): SGHRS, YFSETQ. The CDR3, as DNA: TGCGCCAGCAGCGGTGACAGCTATGGCTACACCTTC. Its protein product is CASSGDSYGYTF.

The chain's CDR3 is CASSPWESPSYEQYF. The CDR3 coding sequence is TGTGCCAGCAGCCCCTGGGAGAGCCCATCCTACGAGCAGTACTTC. The rearrangement links TRBV7-9 to TRBJ2-7, with a possible D match to TRBD2 (5 bases). Between the trimmed V and J ends, which lost 5 bases and 1 base, there was a span of 15 bases. Germline loops: CDR1 SEHNR, CDR2 FQNEAQ (reference sequence). CDR3 length: 15 residues.

V gene TRBV5-1 combines with J gene TRBJ2-5, with TRBD2 matching 8 bases. Germline V gives CDR1 SGHRS, CDR2 YFSETQ. Trimming at V came to 2 bases and at J to 3 bases, leaving 3 bases not matched to a gene. This CDR3 contains 14 residues. Here the CDR3 DNA reads TGCGCCAGCAGCTTAGTACTAGCGGAAGAGACCCAGTACTTC. Residues: CASSLVLAEETQYF.

This chain links TRBV10-3 with TRBJ1-6, with unresolved D. CDR3 length: 14 amino acids. Germline CDR1 ENHRY, CDR2 SYGVKD. Trimming cost V 8 bases and J 8 bases, with 16 bases left between them. CDR3 loop: CAIRAVGGDSPLHF. CDR3 sequence (DNA): TGTGCCATCCGGGCAGTGGGAGGCGATTCACCCCTCCACTTT.

This chain connects TRBV5-5 to TRBJ2-5; TRBD1 agrees at 7 bases. The V gene's germline CDR1 is SGHKS and CDR2 YYEKEE (reference sequence). V lost 2 bases to trimming and J lost 2 bases; unmatched junction nucleotides: 12. CDR3 length: 17 amino acids. As DNA, the CDR3 is TGTGCCAGCAGCTTCGGACAGGTCCAACAGAGGCAAGAGACCCAGTACTTC. It yields the protein CASSFGQVQQRQETQYF. Complete variable domain (other parts from reference TRBV5-5 and TRBJ2-5): DAGVTQSPTHLIKTRGQQVTLRCSPISGHKSVSWYQQVLGQGPQFIFQYYEKEERGRGNFPDRFSARQFPNYSSELNVNALLLGDSALYLCASSFGQVQQRQETQYFGPGTRLLVL.

The chain uses TRBV7-9 and TRBJ1-2; no definite D call. Germline values: CDR1 SEHNR, CDR2 FQNEAQ (reference sequence). Trimming took off 5 bases at V and 1 base at J, with 14 bases between the two ends. CDR3 length: 15 residues. The CDR3 sequence is CASSPGLGDNYGYTF. CDR3 DNA sequence: TGTGCCAGCAGCCCCGGGTTAGGAGATAACTATGGCTACACCTTC.

This clone was detected a few times. This rearrangement joins TRBV28 to TRBJ2-5, with 8 positions matching TRBD2. Germline-derived CDR1 and CDR2 are MDHEN and SYDVKM. J lost 1 base, V lost 5 bases, and 3 bases had no gene match. This CDR3 has 14 residues. The CDR3 sequence: CASSTLAGQETQYF. CDR3 bases: TGTGCCAGCAGTACCCTAGCGGGCCAAGAGACCCAGTACTTC.

This sequence joins TRBV7-9 and TRBJ1-4; 8 bases fit TRBD1. CDR3 length: 14 residues. V lost 3 bases and J lost 7; bases outside the gene matches: 4. Germline CDR1 reads SEHNR; CDR2 reads FQNEAQ (reference sequence). CDR3 DNA: TGTGCCAGCAGCTTTTACGGACAGGGTGAAAAACTGTTTTTT. As protein: CASSFYGQGEKLFF.

This clone was seen a handful of times. The chain uses TRBV7-3 and TRBJ2-3; 13 bases match TRBD2. The CDR3 spans 18 residues. Trimming took 5 bases from V and 0 from J; bases not matched to a gene: 8. From germline, CDR1 is SGHTA and CDR2 FQGTGA. CDR3 protein: CASSRLAGGPSSTDTQYF. CDR3 nucleotide sequence: TGTGCCAGCAGCCGACTAGCGGGGGGACCCTCTAGCACAGATACGCAGTATTTT.

This clone was observed a handful of times. This chain uses TRBV5-6 with TRBJ2-7, with 7 bases fitting TRBD1. Germline V gene sequence: CDR1 SGHDT, CDR2 YYEEEE. This CDR3 is built from 12 residues. V trimming: 4 bases; J trimming: 2 bases; junction bases outside the gene matches: 0. The CDR3 here is CASSGTAYEQYF. CDR3 coding DNA: TGTGCCAGCAGCGGGACAGCCTACGAGCAGTACTTC.

The V call is TRBV6-5, the J call TRBJ2-7; weak D call: TRBD1 (6 bases). The V end was cut by 10 bases, the J end by 4 bases, with 17 bases between. Germline V CDR1 and CDR2: MNHEY, SVGAGI. The CDR3 consists of 13 residues. The CDR3 spells CATRGQPGYEQYF. DNA for the CDR3: TGTGCCACACGGGGACAACCGGGTTACGAGCAGTACTTC.

This chain links TRBV5-1 with TRBJ2-7; D is perhaps TRBD1 (6 bases). The CDR3 contains 17 residues. V gave up 0 bases and J gave up 2 bases, with 18 bases separating them. Germline CDR1 SGHRS, CDR2 YFSETQ. CDR3 in amino acids: CASSLDGQLRKPYEQYF. DNA for the CDR3: TGCGCCAGCAGCTTGGACGGACAGCTCCGAAAACCCTACGAGCAGTACTTC.

V is TRBV5-1 and J is TRBJ2-5; possibly TRBD1 for D (7 bases). Between the trimmed V and J ends, which lost 4 bases and 1 base, there was a span of 17 bases. Germline V CDR1 and CDR2: SGHRS, YFSETQ. The CDR3 spans 16 residues. The CDR3 DNA reads as TGCGCCAGCAGCCCCCGACAGGGAGGAGGCCAAGAGACCCAGTACTTC. Protein sequence: CASSPRQGGGQETQYF.

The CDR3 DNA reads TGTGCCAGCAGCTTGGCCGGCCAGGGACAAGAGACCCAGTACTTC. As protein: CASSLAGQGQETQYF. The chain couples TRBV5-6 to TRBJ2-5, with D tentatively TRBD1 (5 bases). The V gene lost 0 bases and the J gene lost 2 bases, with 11 bases spanning the gap. Germline loops: CDR1 SGHDT, CDR2 YYEEEE. The CDR3 sequence is 15 residues long.